The 17 T cell receptor beta chains below were found in one sample sequenced in a study of cytomegalovirus exposure and HLA in healthy donors. A multiplex PCR was run with 60 Vbeta primers and 13 Jbeta primers. Using immunoSEQ multiplex PCR, the repertoire was profiled, and TCRdb retains in-frame clones only, with some absent. Found here are fewer than 200,000 clones, nearly 80% of them singletons; the top ten hold 0.85% to 1%. Sequenced material: PBMCs. The receptors here all came from a woman in her 50s in good health and CMV-seropositive.

Concerning this clone: The junction differs from germline at one of its ends, possibly a read error. The V gene is TRBV18, the J gene TRBJ1-3; 7 bases align to TRBD1. From germline, CDR1 is KGHSH and CDR2 LQKENI. CDR3 size: 13 residues. CDR3 in amino acids: CASSTEARDRTHF. The CDR3 DNA reads as TGTGCCAGCTCGACCGAAGCGCGGGACAGAACTCATTTT.

This clone was seen only a few times. The chain employs TRBV9 and TRBJ1-2; D gene ambiguous. The CDR3 totals 12 residues. Trimming took 3 bases from V and 2 from J, leaving 5 bases between them. Germline V CDR1 and CDR2: SGDLS, YYNGEE. The CDR3 loop reads CASSALNYGYTF. In nucleotides, the CDR3 is TGTGCCAGCAGCGCGTTAAACTATGGCTACACCTTC.

The chain carries TRBV4-1 and TRBJ2-7; D gene ambiguous. From germline, CDR1 is MGHRA and CDR2 YSYEKL. V lost 5 bases to trimming and J lost 6 bases, with 8 bases between them. The CDR3 has 11 residues. CDR3: CASSYHGEQYF. The CDR3 DNA follows: TGCGCCAGCAGCTACCACGGCGAGCAGTACTTC.

The chain links TRBV27 to TRBJ1-5, with 9 bases that match TRBD1. V lost 4 bases and J lost 3; bases outside the gene matches: 13. This CDR3 is 18 amino acids long. CDR1 and CDR2 from the germline V gene are MNHEY and SMNVEV (reference sequence). CDR3 sequence reads: CASSYLVRDRDYNQPQHF. In DNA form, the CDR3 reads TGTGCCAGCAGTTACCTCGTCCGGGACAGGGATTACAATCAGCCCCAGCATTTT.

V usage is TRBV9 and J usage is TRBJ1-5; 7 bases agree with TRBD1. Germline CDR1 SGDLS, CDR2 YYNGEE. V lost 4 bases, J lost 0 bases, and 25 bases stayed unmatched. CDR3 length: 22 residues. The CDR3, as DNA: TGTGCCAGCAGCTATCACTACTACTCCCAGGGGGGATCCCCTTATAGCAATCAGCCCCAGCATTTT. It is translated as CASSYHYYSQGGSPYSNQPQHF.

This rearrangement joins TRBV27 to TRBJ2-6, with TRBD1 matching 7 bases. Per germline, CDR1 MNHEY and CDR2 SMNVEV (reference sequence). The CDR3 has 22 amino acids. V lost 0 bases, J lost 2 bases, and 19 bases stayed unmatched. CDR3 nucleotide sequence: TGTGCCAGCAGTTTATCGATTTGGGACAGCCTTCTTAAGTCAACTGGGGCCAACGTCCTGACTTTC. It yields the protein CASSLSIWDSLLKSTGANVLTF.

This chain joins TRBV19 and TRBJ2-1; D perhaps matches TRBD2 (6 bases). The CDR3 has 15 residues. Germline lookup yields CDR1 LNHDA and CDR2 SQIVND (reference sequence). The V gene lost 7 bases and the J gene lost 7 bases, with 20 bases spanning the gap. The CDR3 reads CASKSEAGKFNEQFF. The CDR3 DNA is TGTGCCAGTAAGTCGGAGGCGGGGAAATTTAATGAGCAGTTCTTC.

CDR3 sequence: CASSYASGGVGNEQFF. CDR3 coding DNA: TGTGCCAGCAGTTACGCCAGCGGGGGTGTTGGGAATGAGCAGTTCTTC. The chain couples TRBV2 to TRBJ2-1; 8 bases agree with TRBD2. J lost 7 bases, V lost 5 bases, and 13 bases had no gene match. Germline V gives CDR1 SNHLY, CDR2 FYNNEI. There are 16 residues in the CDR3.

V and J are TRBV5-4 and TRBJ1-5; D is possibly TRBD1 (5 bases). CDR3 size: 13 residues. CDR1 and CDR2 from the germline V gene are SGHNT and YYREEE (reference sequence). V was clipped by 4 bases and J by 4 bases, with 9 bases between them. The CDR3 DNA reads as TGTGCCAGCAGCCGGGAGGGGAATCAGCCCCAGCATTTT. It is translated as CASSREGNQPQHF.

This clone was counted a single time. The chain couples TRBV27 to TRBJ2-5, with TRBD2 identical over 7 bases. The J call may be incorrect, as the DNA end agrees better with TRBJ2-7. The CDR3 length is 15 residues. CDR1 and CDR2 from the germline V gene are MNHEY and SMNVEV (reference sequence). CDR3 sequence reads: CASRGAGGSTYEQYF. The CDR3 nucleotides read TGTGCCAGCAGGGGAGCCGGGGGGTCTACCTACGAGCAGTACTTC.

The chain combines TRBV6-5 with TRBJ1-1; TRBD1 matches at 8 bases. This CDR3 comprises 15 residues. Germline V gene data show CDR1 as MNHEY and CDR2 as SVGAGI. After removal of 4 bases from V and 1 base from J, the junction contained 5 bases not matched to a gene. CDR3 nucleotides: TGTGCCAGCAGTTGGGACAGGAGATCGAACACTGAAGCTTTCTTT. It specifies CASSWDRRSNTEAFF.

This clone has a single count. This chain uses TRBV23-1 with TRBJ1-5; D might be TRBD1 (6 bases). TRBV23-1 carries the ORF label, with uncertain function. The CDR3 covers 17 residues. The V end was cut by 3 bases, the J end by 7 bases, with 22 bases between. This chain's CDR3 is CASSQSRNRVLGQPQHF. CDR3 bases: TGCGCCAGCAGTCAGTCGAGAAACAGGGTTTTAGGGCAGCCCCAGCATTTT.

The genes are TRBV5-4 and TRBJ2-5, with D maybe TRBD1 (6 bases). Looked up from germline, CDR1 is SGHNT and CDR2 is YYREEE (reference sequence). The CDR3 covers 14 residues. V gave up 4 bases and J gave up 2 bases, with 12 bases separating them. CDR3 amino acids: CASSTGQTQETQYF. The CDR3 DNA reads TGTGCCAGCAGCACCGGACAGACTCAAGAGACCCAGTACTTC.

This chain joins TRBV6-6 and TRBJ2-7; 11 nucleotides match TRBD1. CDR1 MNHNY and CDR2 SVGAGI come from the germline V gene (reference sequence). The CDR3 runs to 15 residues. V shed 2 bases and J 4 bases; nucleotides not matched to a gene: 4. In DNA form, the CDR3 reads TGTGCCAGCAGTTACCCTGGGACAGGGGGGTACGAGCAGTACTTC. Translation gives CASSYPGTGGYEQYF.

V usage is TRBV9 and J usage is TRBJ2-1; no firm D call. Germline CDR1 and CDR2: SGDLS and YYNGEE. Trimming cost V 0 bases and J 0 bases, with 4 bases left between them. The CDR3 is 14 residues long. DNA of the CDR3: TGTGCCAGCAGCGTAGACGGCTCCTACAATGAGCAGTTCTTC. Translated, it gives CASSVDGSYNEQFF.

The genes are TRBV5-4 and TRBJ2-2; 11 bases are shared with TRBD2. The CDR3 runs to 16 residues. V was pared by 4 bases and J by 4 bases, with 6 bases of the junction left unmatched. CDR1 and CDR2 (germline): SGHNT, YYREEE (reference sequence). CDR3 bases: TGTGCCAGCAGCCCCGGGACTAGCGGCTTCACCGGGGAGCTGTTTTTT. Encoded protein: CASSPGTSGFTGELFF.

This clone has just a few counts. The V call is TRBV11-1, the J call TRBJ2-7, with 7 bases matching TRBD1. From germline, CDR1 is SGHAT and CDR2 FQDESV (reference sequence). The CDR3 totals 15 residues. With V trimmed by 5 bases and J by 3 bases, 10 bases remained unmatched. CDR3 protein: CASSPRTGARYEQYF. The CDR3 DNA follows: TGTGCCAGCAGCCCCCGAACAGGGGCCCGCTACGAGCAGTACTTC.